The 2 T cell receptor beta chains in this list originate from one sample, sequenced in a study of control samples from healthy donors and cancer patients (dated by TCRdb to 2018 to 2021). Library prep was done by the immunoSEQ multiplex PCR assay. TCRdb retrieved this table from immuneACCESS and kept in-frame rearrangements only. Not all clones are present; in checked studies, unresolved V genes account for under half, and no reason is known for the remainder. For this sample the table gives around 160,000 clones, of which more than 85% were detected only once. The ten largest make up roughly 5.7% of the sample. The sample consisted of blood. The source of these receptors is a man between 18 and 35 years old in good health.

The chain has TRBV6-5 and TRBJ1-1, with D unresolved. The germline V and J ends were trimmed by 2 bases and 3 bases, with 7 bases remaining between them. This CDR3 comprises 13 residues. Looked up from germline, CDR1 is MNHEY and CDR2 is SVGAGI. CDR3 protein: CASSYQAYTEAFF. CDR3 nucleotides: TGTGCCAGCAGTTACCAGGCGTACACTGAAGCTTTCTTT.

The chain recombines TRBV18 with TRBJ2-2; D is unclear. The CDR3 sequence is 14 residues long. The V end lost 0 bases, the J end lost 3 bases, and 5 bases lay between the germline ends. Per germline, CDR1 KGHSH and CDR2 LQKENI. The CDR3 region is CASSPPVYTGELFF. The CDR3 DNA sequence: TGTGCCAGCTCACCACCGGTGTACACCGGGGAGCTGTTTTTT.